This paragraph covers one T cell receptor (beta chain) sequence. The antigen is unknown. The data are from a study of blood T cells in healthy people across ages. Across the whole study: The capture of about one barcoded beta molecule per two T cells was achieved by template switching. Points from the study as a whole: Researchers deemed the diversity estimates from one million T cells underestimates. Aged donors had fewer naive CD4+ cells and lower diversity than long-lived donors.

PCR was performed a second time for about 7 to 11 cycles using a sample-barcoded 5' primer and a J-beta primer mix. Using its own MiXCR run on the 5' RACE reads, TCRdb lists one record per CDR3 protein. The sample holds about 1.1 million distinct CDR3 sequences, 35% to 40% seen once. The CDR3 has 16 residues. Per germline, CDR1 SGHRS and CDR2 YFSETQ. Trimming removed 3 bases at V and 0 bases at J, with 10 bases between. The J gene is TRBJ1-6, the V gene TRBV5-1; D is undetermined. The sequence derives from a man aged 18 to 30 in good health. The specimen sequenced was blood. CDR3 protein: CASSSFQSSYNSPLHF. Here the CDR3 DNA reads TGCGCCAGCAGCTCCTTTCAGAGCTCCTATAATTCACCCCTCCACTTT.